This T cell receptor beta chain was identified during a study of T cell responses to AZD1222 COVID-19 vaccine. Study outcomes and limitations: In a largely white British group with more females than males, clonal diversity was possibly underestimated.

The CDR3 contains 17 residues. V gave up 5 bases and J gave up 1 base, with 22 bases separating them. CDR1 is SQVTM and CDR2 is ANQGSEA in the germline V gene. Worth noting for this clone: Its antigen is currently unknown.

Assay: immunoSEQ multiplex PCR; the TCRdb copy retains only in-frame clones and omits some. The sample consists of over 100,000 clones, 89% of them appearing once. The chain links TRBV29-1 to TRBJ2-3; D is perhaps TRBD1 (6 bases). This clonotype was sampled from an adult in good health. Sequencing used peripheral blood, obtained on day 0 of AZD1222 vaccination. The CDR3 is CSVSTGSPRSRTDTQYF. The CDR3 DNA sequence: TGCAGCGTTTCTACAGGGTCACCACGAAGCCGCACAGATACGCAGTATTTT.